The entry that follows covers one T cell receptor (beta chain) sequence. The CDR3 consists of 16 residues. Trimming took off 7 bases at V and 3 bases at J, with 18 bases between the two ends. Germline V gene data show CDR1 as MDHEN and CDR2 as SYDVKM. This sample was included in a study of blood T cell repertoires in COVID-19. Whole-study context: PBMCs, B-cell-depleted T cells, or T cells were the source of the cDNA or gDNA that made up the material.

Original handling: How many nucleated cells were present was estimated from reference gene primer amplification. The repertoire was sequenced with immunoSEQ multiplex PCR; TCRdb's copy has only in-frame clones and lacks some. D and trimming were read from the DNA, whereas the V and J calls and clone size are those reported in that table. The repertoire includes fewer than 250,000 clones, roughly 84% of them detected once, and around 19% sits in the top ten. The sequence derives from a human donor in a cohort sampled during active COVID-19. The sample comprised peripheral blood. The J gene is TRBJ1-4, the V gene TRBV28, with a tentative D call TRBD1 (6 bases). The CDR3: CASISGTSFSNEKLFF. In DNA, the CDR3 is TGTGCCAGCATATCCGGGACATCTTTTTCTAATGAAAAACTGTTTTTT.